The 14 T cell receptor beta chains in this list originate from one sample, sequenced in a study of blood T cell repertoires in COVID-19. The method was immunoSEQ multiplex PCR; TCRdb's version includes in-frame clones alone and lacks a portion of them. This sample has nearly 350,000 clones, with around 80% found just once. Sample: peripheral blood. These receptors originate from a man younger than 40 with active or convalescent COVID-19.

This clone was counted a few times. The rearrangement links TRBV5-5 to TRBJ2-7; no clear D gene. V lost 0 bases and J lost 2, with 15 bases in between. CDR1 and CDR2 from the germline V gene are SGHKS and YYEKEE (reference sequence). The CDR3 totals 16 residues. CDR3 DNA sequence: TGTGCCAGCAGCTTGGGTCTCCCTCGACTCCCCTACGAGCAGTACTTC. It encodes CASSLGLPRLPYEQYF.

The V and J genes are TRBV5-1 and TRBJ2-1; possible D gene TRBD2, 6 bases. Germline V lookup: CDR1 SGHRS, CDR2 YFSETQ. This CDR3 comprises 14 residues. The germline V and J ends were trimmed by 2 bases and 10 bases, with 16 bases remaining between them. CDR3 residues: CASSFRGAEEEQFF. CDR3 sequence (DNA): TGCGCCAGCAGCTTCCGCGGGGCGGAGGAGGAGCAGTTCTTC.

The CDR3 loop reads CASSLNRGLVDSDTQYF. The CDR3 DNA sequence: TGTGCCAGCAGCTTGAACAGGGGCCTTGTGGACTCCGATACGCAGTATTTT. The chain carries TRBV7-9 and TRBJ2-3; TRBD1 matches at 7 bases. CDR1 and CDR2 from the germline V gene are SEHNR and FQNEAQ (reference sequence). The CDR3 runs to 17 residues. V gave up 3 bases and J gave up 6 bases; unmatched junction bases: 15.

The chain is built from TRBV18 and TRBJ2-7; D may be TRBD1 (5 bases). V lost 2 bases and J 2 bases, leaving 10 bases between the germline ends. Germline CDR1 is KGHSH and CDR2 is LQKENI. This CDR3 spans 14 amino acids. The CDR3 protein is CASSPVTAPYEQYF. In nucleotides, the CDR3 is TGTGCCAGCTCACCAGTGACAGCACCCTACGAGCAGTACTTC.

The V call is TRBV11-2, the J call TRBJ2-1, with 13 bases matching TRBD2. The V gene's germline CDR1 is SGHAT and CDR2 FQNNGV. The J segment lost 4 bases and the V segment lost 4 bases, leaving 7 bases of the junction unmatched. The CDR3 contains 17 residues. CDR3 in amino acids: CASSSRTSGGPYNEQFF. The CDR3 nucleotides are TGTGCCAGCAGCTCGCGGACTAGCGGGGGACCGTACAATGAGCAGTTCTTC.

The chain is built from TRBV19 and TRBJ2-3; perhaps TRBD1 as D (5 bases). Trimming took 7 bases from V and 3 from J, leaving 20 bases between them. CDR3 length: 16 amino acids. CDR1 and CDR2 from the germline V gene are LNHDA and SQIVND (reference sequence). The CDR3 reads CASTSWGRGMTDTQYF. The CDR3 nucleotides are TGTGCCAGTACCTCTTGGGGCCGAGGTATGACAGATACGCAGTATTTT. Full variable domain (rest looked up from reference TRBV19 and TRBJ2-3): DGGITQSPKYLFRKEGQNVTLSCEQNLNHDAMYWYRQDPGQGLRLIYYSQIVNDFQKGDIAEGYSVSREKKESFPLTVTSAQKNPTAFYLCASTSWGRGMTDTQYFGPGTRLTVL.

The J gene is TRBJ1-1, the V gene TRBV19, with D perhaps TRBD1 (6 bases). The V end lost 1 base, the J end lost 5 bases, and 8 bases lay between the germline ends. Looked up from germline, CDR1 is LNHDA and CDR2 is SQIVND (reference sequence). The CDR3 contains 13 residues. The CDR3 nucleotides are TGTGCCAGTAGTATAGTACAGGGTACTGAAGCTTTCTTT. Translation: CASSIVQGTEAFF.

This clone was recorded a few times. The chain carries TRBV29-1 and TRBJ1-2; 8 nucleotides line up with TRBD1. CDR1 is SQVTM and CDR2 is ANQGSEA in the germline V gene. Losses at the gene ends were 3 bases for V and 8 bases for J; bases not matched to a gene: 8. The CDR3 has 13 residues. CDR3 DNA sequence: TGCAGCGTTGAGGACAGGGCTGGGGTGGGCTACACCTTC. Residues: CSVEDRAGVGYTF.

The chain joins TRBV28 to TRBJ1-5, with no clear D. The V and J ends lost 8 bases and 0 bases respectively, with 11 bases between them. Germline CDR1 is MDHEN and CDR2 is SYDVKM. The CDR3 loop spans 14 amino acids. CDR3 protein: CASSFENSNQPQHF. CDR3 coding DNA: TGTGCCAGCTCCTTTGAGAATAGCAATCAGCCCCAGCATTTT.

For the CDR3, the DNA is TGTGCCAGTAGTATCCGCAGGGATGCGCTACAGCCCCAGCATTTT. As protein: CASSIRRDALQPQHF. V is TRBV19 and J is TRBJ1-5; possible D gene TRBD1, 5 bases. This CDR3 has 15 residues. Trimming shortened V by 3 bases and J by 7 bases, and 16 bases separated the two germline ends. Germline lookup yields CDR1 LNHDA and CDR2 SQIVND (reference sequence).

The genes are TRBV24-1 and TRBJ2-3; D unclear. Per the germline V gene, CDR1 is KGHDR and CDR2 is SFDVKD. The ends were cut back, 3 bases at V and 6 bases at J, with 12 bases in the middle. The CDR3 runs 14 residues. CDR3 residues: CATSDAPVMDTQYF. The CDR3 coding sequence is TGTGCCACCAGTGATGCCCCGGTGATGGATACGCAGTATTTT.

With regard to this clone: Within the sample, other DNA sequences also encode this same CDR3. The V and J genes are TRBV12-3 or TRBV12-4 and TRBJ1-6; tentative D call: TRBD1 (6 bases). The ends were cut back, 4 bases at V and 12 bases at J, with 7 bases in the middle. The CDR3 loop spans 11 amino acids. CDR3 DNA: TGTGCCAGCAGTTCCAGGGGACCCCTCCACTTT. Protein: CASSSRGPLHF.

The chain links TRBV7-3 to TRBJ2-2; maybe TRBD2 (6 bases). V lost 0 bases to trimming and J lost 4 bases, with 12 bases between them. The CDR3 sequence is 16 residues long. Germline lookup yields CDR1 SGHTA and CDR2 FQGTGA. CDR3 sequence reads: CASSLTTSRTTGELFF. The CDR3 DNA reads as TGTGCCAGCAGCTTAACTACTAGCCGTACCACCGGGGAGCTGTTTTTT.

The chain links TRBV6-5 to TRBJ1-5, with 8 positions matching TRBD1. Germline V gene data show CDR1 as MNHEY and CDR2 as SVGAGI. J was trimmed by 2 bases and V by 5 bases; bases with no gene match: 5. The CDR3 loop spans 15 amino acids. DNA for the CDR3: TGTGCCAGCAGTCTTGGACAGGGCCGCAATCAGCCCCAGCATTTT. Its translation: CASSLGQGRNQPQHF.